These 3 T cell receptor beta chains came from one sample sequenced in a study of blood T cell repertoires in COVID-19. The assay was immunoSEQ multiplex PCR, and TCRdb's table has in-frame clones only and misses some. The top ten clones hold 1% of a sample with about 350,000 clones, 88% of them seen once. Sequencing was performed on PBMCs or T cells enriched from blood (not recorded which). The receptor source for this set is a woman aged 25-40 years who had been exposed to COVID-19.

This chain connects TRBV24-1 to TRBJ2-1, with D possibly being TRBD1 (5 bases). This CDR3 is built from 13 residues. Trimming removed 4 bases from V and 4 bases from J, with 7 bases in between. Looked up from germline, CDR1 is KGHDR and CDR2 is SFDVKD. For the CDR3, the DNA is TGTGCCACCAGTGAGCACAGGTACAATGAGCAGTTCTTC. It encodes CATSEHRYNEQFF.

This clone was counted a few times. This rearrangement joins TRBV7-9 to TRBJ2-7; perhaps TRBD1 as D (6 bases). CDR3 length: 14 amino acids. The germline V gene encodes CDR1 SEHNR and CDR2 FQNEAQ (reference sequence). V was clipped by 5 bases and J by 3 bases, with 14 bases between them. Here the CDR3 reads CASSRQVYDYEQYF. The CDR3 DNA follows: TGTGCCAGCAGCCGACAGGTTTATGACTACGAGCAGTACTTC.

The CDR3 DNA follows: TGTGCCAGCAGCCAAGACGCCGGTAACTATGGCTACACCTTC. It specifies CASSQDAGNYGYTF. The chain combines TRBV3-1 (or the pseudogene TRBV3-2) with TRBJ1-2; D gene ambiguous. Germline CDR1 is LGHDT and CDR2 is YNNKEL (reference sequence). The CDR3 has 14 residues. Trimming took 0 bases from V and 1 from J, leaving 6 bases between them.